Listed below are T cell receptor beta chains from one sample, sequenced in a study of technical replicates of blood from a handful of donors. Profiled with immunoSEQ multiplex PCR; TCRdb holds only in-frame clones, not every one. The table has around 67,000 clones, over 85% seen once. Specimen: T cells isolated from PBMCs. The receptors here all came from a human donor in good health. CDR3s include the opening cysteine and the closing phenylalanine or tryptophan. The D gene is left open where the match is weak. Some rows mark clone size as missing; the rest say once, few, many or name a class of expanded clone.

D gene	J gene	clone size	V gene	CDR3 protein	CDR3 DNA
TRBD1	TRBJ2-7	.	TRBV30	CAWGGTGIRYF	TGTGCCTGGGGGGGGACAGGCATCCGGTACTTC
.	TRBJ1-5	.	TRBV30	CAWNWGGRNQPQHF	TGTGCCTGGAACTGGGGGGGGCGTAATCAGCCCCAGCATTTT
.	TRBJ1-1	.	TRBV23-1	CASSQLENTEAFF	TGCGCCAGCAGTCAACTAGAAAACACTGAAGCTTTCTTT
TRBD1	TRBJ2-5	.	TRBV5-4	CATWTGNLQETQYF	TGTGCCACCTGGACAGGGAATCTCCAAGAGACCCAGTACTTC
.	TRBJ1-3	.	TRBV10-3	CAISESRSGGPGNTIYF	TGTGCCATCAGTGAGTCGAGGTCGGGGGGACCCGGAAACACCATATATTTT
TRBD1	TRBJ1-2	.	TRBV29-1	CSVEDRLTGANYGYTF	TGCAGCGTTGAAGATCGGTTGACAGGGGCTAACTATGGCTACACCTTC
TRBD1	TRBJ1-1	.	TRBV6-6	CASVGDRGPAFF	TGTGCCAGCGTCGGGGACAGGGGGCCAGCTTTCTTT
TRBD1	TRBJ2-3	.	TRBV19	CASSRDRGADTQYF	TGTGCCAGTAGCCGGGACAGGGGAGCAGATACGCAGTATTTT
.	TRBJ1-2	few	TRBV2	CASSEFRQVVNYGYTF	TGTGCCAGCAGTGAATTTAGACAGGTTGTTAACTATGGCTACACCTTC
.	TRBJ1-3	.	TRBV2	CASSVSVNTIYF	TGTGCCAGCAGTGTGTCGGTCAACACCATATATTTT
.	TRBJ2-7	.	TRBV5-1	CASSLWQDNEQYF	TGCGCCAGCAGCTTGTGGCAGGACAACGAGCAGTACTTC
.	TRBJ2-2	.	TRBV2	CASSETGQPRGELFF	TGTGCCAGCAGTGAAACTGGGCAGCCCAGGGGGGAGCTGTTTTTT
.	TRBJ2-6	.	TRBV2	CASSSDLSGANVLTF	TGTGCCAGCAGTTCTGACTTGTCTGGGGCCAACGTCCTGACTTTC
.	TRBJ2-5	.	TRBV4-1	CASRSDRTQETQYF	TGCGCCAGCAGGTCGGACAGAACTCAAGAGACCCAGTACTTC
.	TRBJ2-2	few	TRBV5-1	CASSVTVVATGELFF	TGCGCCAGCAGCGTGACAGTTGTGGCCACCGGGGAGCTGTTTTTT
TRBD1	TRBJ2-2	once	TRBV27	CASRDRIGYANTGELFF	TGTGCCAGCAGGGACAGGATAGGTTACGCGAACACCGGGGAGCTGTTTTTT
.	TRBJ2-7	.	TRBV6-5	CASSLTRSEQYF	TGTGCCAGCAGCTTGACTAGGAGCGAGCAGTACTTC
.	TRBJ2-7	.	TRBV28	CASSPRSFYSASNYEQYF	TGTGCCAGCAGCCCGAGAAGCTTCTACAGTGCCTCTAACTACGAGCAGTACTTC
TRBD2	TRBJ2-1	.	TRBV25-1	CASSAGLAGYISYNEQFF	TGTGCCAGCAGTGCGGGACTAGCGGGCTACATCTCCTACAATGAGCAGTTCTTC
TRBD1	TRBJ1-2	once	TRBV5-6	CASSKDRNYGYTF	TGTGCCAGCTCCAAGGACAGGAACTATGGCTACACCTTC
.	TRBJ2-2	few	TRBV9	CASSVYASRDTGELFF	TGTGCCAGCAGCGTATATGCCAGCCGGGACACCGGGGAGCTGTTTTTT
TRBD1	TRBJ1-1	few	TRBV4-1	CASSPRQGSTEAFF	TGCGCCAGCAGCCCACGACAGGGCAGCACTGAAGCTTTCTTT
.	TRBJ1-1	few	TRBV28	CASSLTGDMNTEAFF	TGTGCCAGCAGTTTAACGGGAGACATGAACACTGAAGCTTTCTTT
.	TRBJ2-2	.	TRBV6-5	CASSYVNTGELFF	TGTGCCAGCAGTTACGTTAATACCGGGGAGCTGTTTTTT
TRBD2	TRBJ2-7	.	TRBV9	CASSVEGLGYEQYF	TGTGCCAGCAGCGTAGAGGGACTAGGCTACGAGCAGTACTTC
TRBD2	TRBJ2-7	once	TRBV11-2	CASSSSLVREDEQYF	TGTGCCAGCAGCTCGTCCCTTGTGCGGGAGGACGAGCAGTACTTC
TRBD1	TRBJ1-3	.	TRBV6-4	CASSDFVPGQGARKPGNTIYF	TGTGCCAGCAGTGACTTCGTCCCGGGACAGGGGGCGCGGAAGCCAGGAAACACCATATATTTT
TRBD1	TRBJ1-5	.	TRBV5-1	CASSLEGRGLNQPQHF	TGCGCCAGCAGCTTGGAAGGCAGGGGGCTCAATCAGCCCCAGCATTTT
.	TRBJ2-3	.	TRBV5-4	CASSEEQGPDTQYF	TGTGCCAGCAGCGAAGAACAGGGCCCAGATACGCAGTATTTT
TRBD2	TRBJ2-3	.	TRBV7-2	CASSRSGRVVADTQYF	TGTGCCAGCAGCCGAAGCGGGAGGGTGGTTGCAGATACGCAGTATTTT
.	TRBJ1-5	.	TRBV6-6	CASSTGLHQPQHF	TGTGCCAGCAGTACAGGGTTACACCAGCCCCAGCATTTT
.	TRBJ1-2	.	TRBV6-5	CASSYGSGIYVGGYTF	TGTGCCAGCAGTTACGGGTCGGGAATATACGTGGGTGGCTACACCTTC
TRBD2	TRBJ2-1	.	TRBV5-3	CARSLIGTSGRAIVRYNEQFF	TGTGCCAGAAGCTTGATAGGGACTAGCGGGAGGGCCATTGTACGCTACAATGAGCAGTTCTTC
.	TRBJ2-1	.	TRBV2	CASMDRYNEQFF	TGTGCCAGCATGGACAGATACAATGAGCAGTTCTTC
.	TRBJ2-3	.	TRBV7-2	CASSLGGGDPDTQYF	TGTGCCAGCAGCTTAGGAGGGGGAGACCCAGATACGCAGTATTTT
TRBD1	TRBJ1-3	.	TRBV30	CAWSEWTGDFLSGNTIYF	TGTGCCTGGAGTGAATGGACAGGGGACTTCCTCTCTGGAAACACCATATATTTT
.	TRBJ1-1	.	TRBV19	CASSSGGWAGDTEAFF	TGTGCCAGTAGCTCAGGTGGGTGGGCGGGAGACACTGAAGCTTTCTTT
TRBD2	TRBJ2-1	once	TRBV25-1	CASSASGSVHEQFF	TGTGCCAGCAGTGCTAGCGGGAGTGTGCATGAGCAGTTCTTC
.	TRBJ1-1	once	TRBV2	CATRFPGENTEAFF	TGTGCCACCCGATTCCCAGGGGAGAACACTGAAGCTTTCTTT
TRBD1	TRBJ2-1	.	TRBV2	CASKQQGAARRYNEQFF	TGTGCCAGCAAGCAACAGGGGGCAGCCAGAAGGTACAATGAGCAGTTCTTC
TRBD2	TRBJ2-5	.	TRBV5-4	CASSSTSGETQYF	TGTGCCAGCAGCTCGACTAGCGGGGAGACCCAGTACTTC
TRBD1	TRBJ2-3	.	TRBV5-5	CASSLAPGQGADTQYF	TGTGCCAGCAGCTTGGCCCCGGGACAGGGGGCGGATACGCAGTATTTT
TRBD2	TRBJ2-2	.	TRBV7-8	CASSGRGTMSGTGELFF	TGTGCCAGCAGCGGGCGCGGGACTATGAGTGGCACCGGGGAGCTGTTTTTT
TRBD1	TRBJ2-7	.	TRBV7-2	CASSQPDRGRSYEQYF	TGTGCCAGCAGCCAACCGGACAGGGGGCGCTCCTACGAGCAGTACTTC
.	TRBJ2-7	.	TRBV19	CASSTRQSSYEQYF	TGTGCCAGTAGTACCCGACAGAGTTCCTACGAGCAGTACTTC
.	TRBJ1-2	.	TRBV7-2	CASSLHGGANYGYTF	TGTGCCAGCAGCTTACATGGGGGCGCTAACTATGGCTACACCTTC
.	TRBJ2-7	.	TRBV9	CASSVAGASYEQYF	TGTGCCAGCAGCGTGGCGGGGGCCTCCTACGAGCAGTACTTC
.	TRBJ1-2	once	TRBV2	CASSESGAQVRGYTF	TGTGCCAGCAGTGAAAGTGGGGCGCAGGTTAGGGGCTACACCTTC
TRBD1	TRBJ2-7	.	TRBV2	CASSTGGGEQYF	TGTGCCAGCAGTACAGGGGGCGGCGAGCAGTACTTC
.	TRBJ2-3	.	TRBV29-1	CSVVAWHSTDTQYF	TGCAGCGTTGTAGCCTGGCACAGCACAGATACGCAGTATTTT
TRBD1	TRBJ2-1	.	TRBV29-1	CSVEDPNRGSIYNEQFF	TGCAGCGTTGAAGATCCCAACAGGGGATCGATCTACAATGAGCAGTTCTTC
TRBD1	TRBJ2-3	.	TRBV7-2	CASSLSPPGGGTDTQYF	TGTGCCAGCAGCTTATCTCCCCCAGGGGGCGGCACAGATACGCAGTATTTT
.	TRBJ2-1	.	TRBV7-6	CASSLGGASNEQFF	TGTGCCAGCAGCTTAGGAGGAGCGTCCAATGAGCAGTTCTTC
TRBD2	TRBJ2-1	.	TRBV7-3	CASSLVAGGPRHEQFF	TGTGCCAGCAGCTTAGTAGCGGGAGGGCCTAGGCATGAGCAGTTCTTC
.	TRBJ2-1	.	TRBV9	CASSVQGSYNEQFF	TGTGCCAGCAGCGTACAGGGGTCCTACAATGAGCAGTTCTTC
.	TRBJ1-1	.	TRBV5-1	CASYTGKNTEAFF	TGCGCCAGCTATACAGGGAAGAACACTGAAGCTTTCTTT
.	TRBJ1-3	.	TRBV4-3	CASSQDPLPSSGNTIYF	TGCGCCAGCAGCCAAGATCCGTTACCGAGCTCTGGAAACACCATATATTTT
TRBD2	TRBJ2-7	.	TRBV28	CASSSSGPYEQYF	TGTGCCAGCAGTTCTAGCGGGCCCTACGAGCAGTACTTC
.	TRBJ2-7	.	TRBV7-2	CASSSNRVSYEQYF	TGTGCCAGCAGCTCGAACAGGGTTTCCTACGAGCAGTACTTC